Given below is one T cell receptor (beta chain) in context. TCRdb keeps only in-frame clones here, not all; method: immunoSEQ multiplex PCR. This sample has about 110,000 clones, with around 90% found just once. This sample was included in a study of cytomegalovirus exposure and HLA in healthy donors. From the roughly 110-subject validation cohort, which was separate from the roughly 670-subject first cohort, the donors were drawn. The V segment lost 4 bases and the J segment 6 bases; nucleotides outside the gene matches: 5. CDR1 is MRHNA, CDR2 SNTAGT, per germline. The length of the CDR3 is 15 residues.

The receptor comes from a woman between 18 and 30 years old in good health and CMV-seropositive. The chain uses TRBV6-4 and TRBJ2-1, with 11 bases aligning to TRBD1. The sequenced material came from PBMCs. The CDR3 here is CASSVDGTGGNEQFF. The CDR3 DNA sequence: TGTGCCAGCAGTGTGGACGGGACAGGGGGCAATGAGCAGTTCTTC.